The 25 T cell receptor beta chains below all came from one sample that was sequenced in a study of shared clonotypes between healthy human individuals. Only in-frame clones appear in the TCRdb table, and some are missing; sequencing was by immunoSEQ multiplex PCR. This sample carries over 850,000 clones, around three quarters of them seen once, and the ten largest clones take under 0.6%. The sample consisted of memory CD4+ T cells from PBMCs. Subset specified: CD45RA-negative fraction. These receptors originate from a man in his late teens or twenties in good health. Some clones in this sample may be carry-over from other donors' samples.

This clone was recorded many times. The rearrangement uses TRBV7-7 and TRBJ2-2; no reliable D call. The V end lost 5 bases, the J end lost 1 base, and 5 bases lay between the germline ends. Per germline, CDR1 SSHAT and CDR2 FNYEAQ (reference sequence). The CDR3 is made up of 13 amino acids. CDR3 coding DNA: TGTGCCAGCAGCCCACAGAACACCGGGGAGCTGTTTTTT. Translated: CASSPQNTGELFF. The full variable domain, in which reference TRBV7-7 and TRBJ2-2 provide the parts outside the CDR3, is GAGVSQSPRYKVTKRGQDVTLRCDPISSHATLYWYQQALGQGPEFLTYFNYEAQPDKSGLPSDRFSAERPEGSISTLTIQRTEQRDSAMYRCASSPQNTGELFFGEGSRLTVL.

V is TRBV25-1 and J is TRBJ2-7; D remains ambiguous. The CDR3 totals 11 residues. CDR1 and CDR2 (germline): MGHDK, SYGVNS. Trimming stripped 1 base from V and 11 bases from J, with 9 bases between. CDR3 nucleotide sequence: TGTGCCAGCAGTGAATTGGGCCAAGAGTACTTC. This sequence encodes CASSELGQEYF.

Only one count was recorded for this clone. The chain links TRBV6-6 to TRBJ1-5; no definite D call. This CDR3 has 15 amino acids. V was pared by 0 bases and J by 2 bases, with 8 bases between. CDR1 and CDR2 from the germline V gene are MNHNY and SVGAGI (reference sequence). The DNA of the CDR3 is TGTGCCAGCAGTTACTCGCTAAATGGCAATCAGCCCCAGCATTTT. Translated: CASSYSLNGNQPQHF.

Here the CDR3 reads CASSYSTFSNQPQHF. The CDR3 bases are TGTGCCAGCAGTTACTCTACATTTAGCAATCAGCCCCAGCATTTT. The V call is TRBV6-5, the J call TRBJ1-5; D not certain. Trimming took off 0 bases at V and 0 bases at J, with 6 bases between the two ends. The germline gives CDR1 MNHEY, CDR2 SVGAGI. This CDR3 contains 15 residues.

This clone came up once. The chain joins TRBV2 to TRBJ2-3; D gene ambiguous. Trimming removed 5 bases from V and 2 bases from J, with 11 bases in between. Germline CDR1 SNHLY, CDR2 FYNNEI. The length of the CDR3 is 14 residues. The CDR3 sequence: CASSFRGVTDTQYF. The CDR3, as DNA: TGTGCCAGCAGTTTTAGAGGAGTCACAGATACGCAGTATTTT.

Regarding this clone: A much larger clone sits a single nucleotide away, making a read error possible. The rearrangement links TRBV5-1 to TRBJ2-5; D gene uncertain. CDR1 SGHRS and CDR2 YFSETQ come from the germline V gene. The CDR3 contains 11 residues. Trimming shortened V by 7 bases and J by 5 bases, and 9 bases separated the two germline ends. The CDR3 DNA reads as TGCGCCAGCGGTCGACTGGAGACCCAGTACTTC. Translating it yields CASGRLETQYF. The complete variable domain, with remaining parts taken from reference TRBV5-1 and TRBJ2-5, reads KAGVTQTPRYLIKTRGQQVTLSCSPISGHRSVSWYQQTPGQGLQFLFEYFSETQRNKGNFPGRFSGRQFSNSRSEMNVSTLELGDSALYLCASGRLETQYFGPGTRLLVL.

At least ten counts were recorded for this clone. The chain carries TRBV10-1 and TRBJ1-5; D is uncertain. This CDR3 is built from 14 residues. Germline V gives CDR1 WNHNN, CDR2 SYGVQD (reference sequence). For the CDR3, the DNA is TGCGCTCGAAAACATCTCGAAAGCAATCAGCCCCAGCATTTT. Protein: CARKHLESNQPQHF.

The chain links TRBV18 to TRBJ2-4; D is unresolved. The V gene's germline CDR1 is KGHSH and CDR2 LQKENI. V was shortened by 2 bases and J by 6 bases, with 11 bases between the two germline ends. CDR3 length: 14 amino acids. DNA of the CDR3: TGTGCCAGCTCACCATCTGGGCTAAGAAACATTCAGTACTTC. It specifies CASSPSGLRNIQYF.

This chain uses TRBV7-2 with TRBJ2-7, with D possibly TRBD1 on 6 matching bases. The germline CDR1 and CDR2 sequences are SGHTA and FQGNSA. The V end was cut by 1 base, the J end by 3 bases, with 13 bases between. This CDR3 has 15 residues. CDR3 coding DNA: TGTGCCAGCAGCTTAGAAGCAGGGGCGGACTACGAGCAGTACTTC. It is translated as CASSLEAGADYEQYF.

The chain carries TRBV7-9 and TRBJ1-1; D remains unclear. The germline V gene encodes CDR1 SEHNR and CDR2 FQNEAQ (reference sequence). The V end lost 6 bases, the J end lost 0 bases, and 14 bases lay between the germline ends. The CDR3 consists of 15 residues. In DNA form, the CDR3 reads TGTGCCAGCAGTACCTCGGGAGTCATGAACACTGAAGCTTTCTTT. Protein product: CASSTSGVMNTEAFF.

The J gene is TRBJ2-1, the V gene TRBV5-1, with 10 bases lining up with TRBD2. Germline V CDR1 and CDR2: SGHRS, YFSETQ. The CDR3 is 16 residues long. The V gene end was trimmed by 0 bases and the J gene end by 5 bases; junction bases not matched to a gene: 5. This CDR3 reads CASSLGTSGYDNEQFF. The CDR3 DNA sequence: TGCGCCAGCAGCTTGGGGACTAGCGGATACGACAATGAGCAGTTCTTC.

V usage is TRBV7-2 and J usage is TRBJ2-2, with no clear D. CDR1 and CDR2 from the germline V gene are SGHTA and FQGNSA. This CDR3 has 15 residues. Trimming shortened V by 3 bases and J by 7 bases, and 15 bases separated the two germline ends. CDR3 sequence reads: CASSFRFTQIGELFF. The CDR3 DNA reads as TGTGCCAGCAGCTTCCGGTTCACACAGATCGGGGAGCTGTTTTTT.

Comment on this clone: This likely came from a read error, as a far larger clone is one base away. The chain links TRBV9 to TRBJ2-7, with D perhaps matching TRBD2 (6 bases). Germline CDR1 and CDR2: SGDLS and YYNGEE. V lost 2 bases to trimming and J lost 3 bases, with 12 bases between them. This CDR3 is built from 14 residues. The CDR3 spells CASSVGDGGYEQYF. The DNA for the CDR3 is TGTGCCAGCAGCGTTGGGGACGGGGGCTACGAGCAGTACTTC.

This sequence joins TRBV5-1 and TRBJ2-1; 11 bases line up with TRBD2. Germline V gene data show CDR1 as SGHRS and CDR2 as YFSETQ. The ends lost 0 bases at V and 9 bases at J; junction bases unmatched: 5. The CDR3 runs 15 residues. The CDR3, as DNA: TGCGCCAGCAGCTTGGTTAGCGGGAGGGAATTTGAGCAGTTCTTC. It encodes CASSLVSGREFEQFF.

The J gene is TRBJ2-6, the V gene TRBV7-6; D remains unclear. V was pared by 4 bases and J by 2 bases, with 6 bases between. Looked up from germline, CDR1 is SGHVS and CDR2 is FNYEAQ. The CDR3 runs 14 residues. CDR3 region: CASSSLAGANVLTF. CDR3 DNA sequence: TGTGCCAGCAGCTCATTAGCTGGGGCCAACGTCCTGACTTTC.

The J gene is TRBJ1-5, the V gene TRBV25-1, with D maybe TRBD1 (5 bases). CDR1 and CDR2 from the germline V gene are MGHDK and SYGVNS. The CDR3 is 16 residues long. CDR3 in amino acids: CCQGRVQRHSNQPQHF. The CDR3 nucleotides read TGTTGCCAGGGCCGGGTCCAGAGACATAGCAATCAGCCCCAGCATTTT.

The chain combines TRBV5-5 with TRBJ2-7, with a tentative D call TRBD2 (7 bases). The CDR3 spans 15 residues. V lost 2 bases, J lost 0 bases, and 12 bases lay in between. Germline CDR1 is SGHKS and CDR2 is YYEKEE (reference sequence). The CDR3 reads CASSLGGDSSYEQYF. The CDR3 DNA is TGTGCCAGCAGCTTAGGGGGGGACTCCTCCTACGAGCAGTACTTC. Full variable domain (rest looked up from reference TRBV5-5 and TRBJ2-7): DAGVTQSPTHLIKTRGQQVTLRCSPISGHKSVSWYQQVLGQGPQFIFQYYEKEERGRGNFPDRFSARQFPNYSSELNVNALLLGDSALYLCASSLGGDSSYEQYFGPGTRLTVT.

The gene calls are TRBV28 and TRBJ1-5; D is unclear. V was trimmed by 6 bases and J by 5 bases, leaving 14 bases between them. The germline gives CDR1 MDHEN, CDR2 SYDVKM. The CDR3 consists of 14 residues. The CDR3 DNA sequence: TGTGCCAGCAGACCTGGACCCGCTTATCAGCCCCAGCATTTT. It specifies CASRPGPAYQPQHF. Together with reference TRBV28 and TRBJ1-5, the CDR3 gives the full variable domain: DVKVTQSSRYLVKRTGEKVFLECVQDMDHENMFWYRQDPGLGLRLIYFSYDVKMKEKGDIPEGYSVSREKKERFSLILESASTNQTSMYLCASRPGPAYQPQHFGDGTRLSIL.

The chain has TRBV4-3 and TRBJ1-6, with D possibly being TRBD1 (6 bases). The CDR3 sequence is 16 residues long. CDR1 is LGHNA, CDR2 YSLEER, per germline. V was shortened by 8 bases and J by 4 bases, with 18 bases between the two germline ends. This CDR3 reads CASPHRGGAYNSPLHF. DNA of the CDR3: TGCGCCAGCCCCCATCGCGGGGGCGCTTATAATTCACCCCTCCACTTT.

V gene TRBV4-1 combines with J gene TRBJ1-1, with D tentatively TRBD1 (5 bases). CDR3 length equals 17 residues. Germline V gene data show CDR1 as MGHRA and CDR2 as YSYEKL. V dropped 6 bases and J dropped 0 bases, with 20 bases sitting between them. The CDR3 loop reads CASSTPRASIVNTEAFF. For the CDR3, the DNA is TGCGCCAGCAGTACTCCCAGGGCGAGCATCGTGAACACTGAAGCTTTCTTT.

The V call is TRBV4-1, the J call TRBJ2-1, with a tentative D call TRBD2 (5 bases). This CDR3 contains 15 residues. V was clipped by 3 bases and J by 2 bases, with 11 bases between them. Germline CDR1 MGHRA, CDR2 YSYEKL. The CDR3 loop is CASSHDYVPYNEQFF. CDR3 coding DNA: TGCGCCAGCAGCCACGACTACGTGCCCTACAATGAGCAGTTCTTC.

Comment on this clone: This specimen includes other DNA sequences encoding the same CDR3. The chain recombines TRBV10-3 with TRBJ2-7; no clear D. Germline V gene lookup returns CDR1 ENHRY and CDR2 SYGVKD. Trimming took off 3 bases at V and 0 bases at J, with 12 bases between the two ends. This CDR3 is 15 amino acids long. As DNA, the CDR3 is TGTGCCATCAGTGACCCCGGCGGATCCTCCTACGAGCAGTACTTC. Translation gives CAISDPGGSSYEQYF.

The count of this clone is one. The genes are TRBV7-2 and TRBJ2-5; 8 bases match TRBD1. With V trimmed by 5 bases and J by 1 base, 12 bases remained unmatched. The CDR3 is 17 residues long. Germline CDR1 and CDR2: SGHTA and FQGNSA. CDR3 amino acids: CASSLGRTGTIQETQYF. The CDR3 bases are TGTGCCAGCAGCCTCGGACGGACAGGGACGATCCAAGAGACCCAGTACTTC.

The V gene is TRBV29-1, the J gene TRBJ2-5; 7 positions match TRBD1. CDR3 length: 14 residues. CDR1 and CDR2 from the germline V gene are SQVTM and ANQGSEA. Trimming cost V 4 bases and J 4 bases; bases outside gene matches: 9. CDR3 sequence (DNA): TGCAGCGTTGCCTCGACATCAGGGGGAGAGACCCAGTACTTC. Translation gives CSVASTSGGETQYF.

The chain is built from TRBV7-7 and TRBJ2-3; 10 positions agree with TRBD1. CDR1 is SSHAT, CDR2 FNYEAQ, per germline (reference sequence). CDR3 size: 15 residues. The ends lost 5 bases at V and 3 bases at J; junction bases unmatched: 5. The CDR3 reads CASSLGQGGTDTQYF. The CDR3 nucleotides are TGTGCCAGCAGCCTCGGACAGGGGGGGACAGATACGCAGTATTTT.